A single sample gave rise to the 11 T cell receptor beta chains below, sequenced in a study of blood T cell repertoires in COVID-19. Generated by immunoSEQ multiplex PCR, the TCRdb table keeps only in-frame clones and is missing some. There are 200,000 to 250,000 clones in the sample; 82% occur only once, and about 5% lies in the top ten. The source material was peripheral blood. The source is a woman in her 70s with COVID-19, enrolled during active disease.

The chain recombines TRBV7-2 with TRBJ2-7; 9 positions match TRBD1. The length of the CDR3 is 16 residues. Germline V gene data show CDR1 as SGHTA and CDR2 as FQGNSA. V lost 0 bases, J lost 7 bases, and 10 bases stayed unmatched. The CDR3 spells CASSLAPPGQGFEQYF. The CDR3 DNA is TGTGCCAGCAGCTTAGCGCCGCCGGGACAGGGATTTGAGCAGTACTTC.

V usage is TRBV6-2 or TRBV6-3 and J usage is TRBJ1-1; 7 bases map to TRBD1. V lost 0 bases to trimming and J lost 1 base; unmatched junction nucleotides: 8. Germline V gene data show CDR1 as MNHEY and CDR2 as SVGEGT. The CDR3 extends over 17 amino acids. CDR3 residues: CASSYSTGVAWNTEAFF. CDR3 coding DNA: TGTGCCAGCAGTTACTCCACAGGGGTCGCGTGGAACACTGAAGCTTTCTTT.

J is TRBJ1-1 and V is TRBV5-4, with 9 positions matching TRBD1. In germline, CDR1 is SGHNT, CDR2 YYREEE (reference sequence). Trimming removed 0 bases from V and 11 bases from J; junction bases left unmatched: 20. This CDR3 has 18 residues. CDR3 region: CASSLGGSGTGPLRGAFF. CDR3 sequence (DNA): TGTGCCAGCAGCTTGGGGGGATCAGGGACAGGGCCTTTACGCGGGGCTTTCTTT.

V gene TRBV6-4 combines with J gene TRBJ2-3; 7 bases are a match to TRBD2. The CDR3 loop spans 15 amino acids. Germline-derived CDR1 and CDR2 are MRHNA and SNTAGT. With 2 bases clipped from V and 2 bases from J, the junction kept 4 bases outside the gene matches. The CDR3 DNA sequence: TGTGCCAGCAGTGACCAAGCGGGACCCACAGATACGCAGTATTTT. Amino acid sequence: CASSDQAGPTDTQYF.

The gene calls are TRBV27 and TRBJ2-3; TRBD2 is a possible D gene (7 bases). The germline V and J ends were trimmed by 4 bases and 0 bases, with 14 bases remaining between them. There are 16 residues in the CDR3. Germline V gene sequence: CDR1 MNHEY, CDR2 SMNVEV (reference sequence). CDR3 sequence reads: CASSSWGGASTDTQYF. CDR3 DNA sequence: TGTGCCAGCAGTTCGTGGGGGGGGGCAAGCACAGATACGCAGTATTTT.

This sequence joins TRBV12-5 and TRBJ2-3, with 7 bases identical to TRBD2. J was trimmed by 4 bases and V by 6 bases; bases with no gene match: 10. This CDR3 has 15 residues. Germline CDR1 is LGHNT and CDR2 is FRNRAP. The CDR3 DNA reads TGTGCTAGTGGCCGGGAGGCGGGACGGGCAGATACGCAGTATTTT. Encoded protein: CASGREAGRADTQYF.

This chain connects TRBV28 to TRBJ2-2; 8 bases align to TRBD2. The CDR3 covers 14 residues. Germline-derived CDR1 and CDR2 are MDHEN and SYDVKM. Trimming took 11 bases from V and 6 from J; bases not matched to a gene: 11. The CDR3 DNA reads TGTGCCGCTGGGGGACTAGGGTTTGCCGGGGAGCTGTTTTTT. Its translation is CAAGGLGFAGELFF.

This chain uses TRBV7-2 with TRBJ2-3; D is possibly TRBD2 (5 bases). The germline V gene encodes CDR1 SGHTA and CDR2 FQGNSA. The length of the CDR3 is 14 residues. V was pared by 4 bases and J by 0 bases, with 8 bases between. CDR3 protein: CASSSGLSTDTQYF. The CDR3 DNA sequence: TGTGCCAGCAGCTCAGGACTTAGCACAGATACGCAGTATTTT.

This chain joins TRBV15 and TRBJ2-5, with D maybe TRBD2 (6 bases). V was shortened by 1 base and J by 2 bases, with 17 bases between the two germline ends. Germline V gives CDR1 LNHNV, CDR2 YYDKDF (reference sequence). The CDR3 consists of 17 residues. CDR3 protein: CATSRASAVRGQETQYF. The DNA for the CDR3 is TGTGCCACCAGCAGAGCTTCGGCGGTCCGGGGGCAAGAGACCCAGTACTTC.

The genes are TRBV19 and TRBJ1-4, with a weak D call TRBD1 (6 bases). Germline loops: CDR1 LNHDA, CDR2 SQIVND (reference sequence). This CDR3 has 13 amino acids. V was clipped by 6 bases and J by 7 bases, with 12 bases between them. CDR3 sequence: CASSLTRGEKLFF. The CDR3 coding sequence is TGTGCCAGTAGCTTGACCAGGGGTGAAAAACTGTTTTTT.

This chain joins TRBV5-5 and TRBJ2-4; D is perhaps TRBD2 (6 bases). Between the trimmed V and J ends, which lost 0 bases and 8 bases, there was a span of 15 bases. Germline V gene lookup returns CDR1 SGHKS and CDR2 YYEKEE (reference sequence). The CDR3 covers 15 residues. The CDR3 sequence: CASSLVSGTGDIQYF. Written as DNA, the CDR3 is TGTGCCAGCAGCTTGGTATCTGGGACGGGGGACATTCAGTACTTC.